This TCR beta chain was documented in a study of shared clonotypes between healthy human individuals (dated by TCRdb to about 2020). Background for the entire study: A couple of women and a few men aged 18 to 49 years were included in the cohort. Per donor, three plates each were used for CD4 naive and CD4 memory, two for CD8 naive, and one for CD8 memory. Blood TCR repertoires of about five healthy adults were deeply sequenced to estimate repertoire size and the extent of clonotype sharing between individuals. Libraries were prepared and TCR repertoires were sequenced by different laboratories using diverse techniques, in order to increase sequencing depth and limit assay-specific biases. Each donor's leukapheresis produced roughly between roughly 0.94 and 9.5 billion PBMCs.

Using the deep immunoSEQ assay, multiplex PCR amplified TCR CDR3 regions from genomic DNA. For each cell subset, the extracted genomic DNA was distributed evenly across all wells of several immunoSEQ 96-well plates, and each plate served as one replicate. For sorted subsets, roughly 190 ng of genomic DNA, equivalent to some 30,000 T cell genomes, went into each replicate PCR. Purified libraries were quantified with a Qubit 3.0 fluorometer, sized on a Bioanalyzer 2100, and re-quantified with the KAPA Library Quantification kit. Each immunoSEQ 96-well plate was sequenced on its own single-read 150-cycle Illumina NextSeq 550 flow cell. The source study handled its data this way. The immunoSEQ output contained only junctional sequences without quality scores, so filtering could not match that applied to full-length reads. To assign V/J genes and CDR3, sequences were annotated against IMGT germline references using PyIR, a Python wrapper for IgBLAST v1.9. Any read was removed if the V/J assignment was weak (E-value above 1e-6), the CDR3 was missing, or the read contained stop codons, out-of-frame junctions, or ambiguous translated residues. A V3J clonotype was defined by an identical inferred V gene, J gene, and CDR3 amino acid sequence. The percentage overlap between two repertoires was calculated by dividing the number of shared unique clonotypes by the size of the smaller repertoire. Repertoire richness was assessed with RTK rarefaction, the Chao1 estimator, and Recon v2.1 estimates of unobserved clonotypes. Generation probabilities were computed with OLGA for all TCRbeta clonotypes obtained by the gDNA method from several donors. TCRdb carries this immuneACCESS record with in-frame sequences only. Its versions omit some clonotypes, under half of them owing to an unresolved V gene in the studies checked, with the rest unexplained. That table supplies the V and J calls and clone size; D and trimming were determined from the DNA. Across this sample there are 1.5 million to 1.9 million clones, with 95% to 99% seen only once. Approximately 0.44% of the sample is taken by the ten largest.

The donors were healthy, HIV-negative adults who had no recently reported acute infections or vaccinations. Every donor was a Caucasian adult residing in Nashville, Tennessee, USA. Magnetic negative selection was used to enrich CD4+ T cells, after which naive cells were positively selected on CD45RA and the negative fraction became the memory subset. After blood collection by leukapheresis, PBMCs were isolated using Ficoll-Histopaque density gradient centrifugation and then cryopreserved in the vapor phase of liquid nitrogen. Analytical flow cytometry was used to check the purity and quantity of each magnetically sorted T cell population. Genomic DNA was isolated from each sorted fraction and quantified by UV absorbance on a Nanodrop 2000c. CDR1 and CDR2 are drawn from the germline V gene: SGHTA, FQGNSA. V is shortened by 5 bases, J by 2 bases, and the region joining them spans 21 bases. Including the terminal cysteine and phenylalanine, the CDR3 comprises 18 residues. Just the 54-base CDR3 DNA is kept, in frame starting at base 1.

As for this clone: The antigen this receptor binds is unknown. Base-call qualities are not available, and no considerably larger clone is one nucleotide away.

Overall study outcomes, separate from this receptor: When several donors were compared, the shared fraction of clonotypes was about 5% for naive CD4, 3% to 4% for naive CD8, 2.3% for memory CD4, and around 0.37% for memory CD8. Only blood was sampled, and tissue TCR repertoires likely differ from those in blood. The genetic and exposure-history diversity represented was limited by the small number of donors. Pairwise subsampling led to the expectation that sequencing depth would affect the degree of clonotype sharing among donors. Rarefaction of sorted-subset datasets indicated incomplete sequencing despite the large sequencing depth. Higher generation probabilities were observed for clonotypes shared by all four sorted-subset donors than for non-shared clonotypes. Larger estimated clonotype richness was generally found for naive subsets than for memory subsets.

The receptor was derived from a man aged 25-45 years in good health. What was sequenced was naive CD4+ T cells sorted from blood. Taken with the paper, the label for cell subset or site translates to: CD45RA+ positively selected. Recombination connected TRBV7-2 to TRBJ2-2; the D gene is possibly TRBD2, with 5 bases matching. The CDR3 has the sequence CASSLPNIAIHNTGELFF. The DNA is TGTGCCAGCAGCCTCCCCAACATAGCGATCCATAACACCGGGGAGCTGTTTTTT. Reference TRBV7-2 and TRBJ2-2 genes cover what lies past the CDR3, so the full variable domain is GAGVSQSPSNKVTEKGKDVELRCDPISGHTALYWYRQSLGQGLEFLIYFQGNSAPDKSGLPSDRFSAERTGGSVSTLTIQRTQQEDSAVYLCASSLPNIAIHNTGELFFGEGSRLTVL.